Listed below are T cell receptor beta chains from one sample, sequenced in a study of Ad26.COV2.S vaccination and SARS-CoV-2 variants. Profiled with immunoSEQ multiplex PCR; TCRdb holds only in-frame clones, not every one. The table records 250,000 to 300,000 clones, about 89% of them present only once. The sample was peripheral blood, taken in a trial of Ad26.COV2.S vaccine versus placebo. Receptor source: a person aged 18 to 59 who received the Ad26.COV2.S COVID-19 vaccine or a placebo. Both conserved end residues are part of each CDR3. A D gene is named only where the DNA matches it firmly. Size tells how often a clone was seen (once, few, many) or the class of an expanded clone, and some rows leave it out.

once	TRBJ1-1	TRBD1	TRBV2	TGTGCCAGCAGTGCGATGGACAGGGAGGTGGCTTTCTTT	CASSAMDREVAFF
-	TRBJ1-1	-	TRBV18	TGTGCCAGCTCACCACCACCTGAGGGCGGGGAAGCTTTCTTT	CASSPPPEGGEAFF
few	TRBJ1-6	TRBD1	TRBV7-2	TGTGCCAGCAGCTTAGTGGACAGGGATAATTCACCCCTCCACTTT	CASSLVDRDNSPLHF
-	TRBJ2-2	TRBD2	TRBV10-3	TGTGCCATCAGTGAGTCTAGCGGGGGGATCACCGGGGAGCTGTTTTTT	CAISESSGGITGELFF
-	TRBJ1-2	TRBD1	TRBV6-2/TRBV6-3	TGTGCCAGCAGCCGGACAGGGCTTAACTATGGCTACACCTTC	CASSRTGLNYGYTF
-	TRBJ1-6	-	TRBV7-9	TGTGCCAGCAGCTTAGTCCCGATACAGAATTCACCCCTCCACTTT	CASSLVPIQNSPLHF
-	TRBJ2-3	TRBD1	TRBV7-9	TGTGCCAGCAGCTTCCTAGGACAGGGGGCCACAGATACGCAGTATTTT	CASSFLGQGATDTQYF
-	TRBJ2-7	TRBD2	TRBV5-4	TGTGCCAGCACCCTGGGAGGGACTAGCCTCCCCTACGAGCAGTACTTC	CASTLGGTSLPYEQYF
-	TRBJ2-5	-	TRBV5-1	TGCGCCAGCAGCTTTAGAGACTCGTCAGAGACCCAGTACTTC	CASSFRDSSETQYF
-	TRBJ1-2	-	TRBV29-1	TGCAGCGTTGTAGGGCAGGGGCCCTCCCCTGGCTACACCTTC	CSVVGQGPSPGYTF
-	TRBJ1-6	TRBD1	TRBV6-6	TGTGCCAGCAGTCCAATACAGGGGCTCCTCTCCTATAATTCACCCCTCCACTTT	CASSPIQGLLSYNSPLHF
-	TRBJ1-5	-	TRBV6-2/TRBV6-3	TGTGCCAGCAGTTCCTTCGAGCAGCCCCAGCATTTT	CASSSFEQPQHF
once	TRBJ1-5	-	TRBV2	TGTGCCAGCAAGGGGGGGGTCACTCAGCCCCAGCATTTT	CASKGGVTQPQHF
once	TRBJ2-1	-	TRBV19	TGTGCCAGTATAGGAGTGTACAATGAGCAGTTCTTC	CASIGVYNEQFF
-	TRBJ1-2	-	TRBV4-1	TGCGCCAGCAGCCGTGCCGGGACGGCTAACTATGGCTACACCTTC	CASSRAGTANYGYTF
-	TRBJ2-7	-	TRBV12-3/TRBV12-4	TGTGCCAGCAGGTGGGGGGTCAACGAGCAGTACTTC	CASRWGVNEQYF
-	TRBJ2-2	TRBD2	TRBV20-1	TGCAGTGCTAGTAGTAGCGGGAGTTTTGGCGGGGAGCTGTTTTTT	CSASSSGSFGGELFF
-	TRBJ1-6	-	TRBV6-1	TGTGCCAGCAGTGAAGTCTGGATGAAGAATTCACCCCTCCACTTT	CASSEVWMKNSPLHF
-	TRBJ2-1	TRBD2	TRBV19	TGTGCCAGTAGTACAGGGCTAGCGGTCCACTACAATGAGCAGTTCTTC	CASSTGLAVHYNEQFF
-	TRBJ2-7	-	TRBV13	TGTGCCAGCAGCTCAGACAGCCCCTACGAGCAGTACTTC	CASSSDSPYEQYF
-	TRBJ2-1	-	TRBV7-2	TGTGCCAGCAGCTTAGGGGGGGTCAATGAGCAGTTCTTC	CASSLGGVNEQFF
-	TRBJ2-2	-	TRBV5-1	TGCGCCAGCAGCTTGGTACCGGGGGCCAGGCCCGGGGAGCTGTTTTTT	CASSLVPGARPGELFF
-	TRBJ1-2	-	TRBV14	TGTGCCAGCAGCCAAAGTTCGTCCTCGGCGGGCTACACCTTC	CASSQSSSSAGYTF
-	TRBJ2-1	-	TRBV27	TGTGCCAGCGGTTTGATTACGGGAGCTTTAAATGAGCAGTTCTTC	CASGLITGALNEQFF
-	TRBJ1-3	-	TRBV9	TGTGCCAGCAGCGTAGAGGTCAGGGGCGCAGGAAACACCATATATTTT	CASSVEVRGAGNTIYF
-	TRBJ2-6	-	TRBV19	TGTGCCAGTAGTATATACGGGTCTGGGGCCAACGTCCTGACTTTC	CASSIYGSGANVLTF
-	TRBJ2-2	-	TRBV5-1	TGCGCCAGCAGCTTTCTAGGAGGAGGAGGGGAGCTGTTTTTT	CASSFLGGGGELFF
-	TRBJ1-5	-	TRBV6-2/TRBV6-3	TGTGCCAGCAGTTACTCGAGGGCCGCTAGGCCCCAGCATTTT	CASSYSRAARPQHF
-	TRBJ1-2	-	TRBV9	TGTGCCAGCAGCGTAGATCCAGGGCAGACTTACTATGGCTACACCTTC	CASSVDPGQTYYGYTF
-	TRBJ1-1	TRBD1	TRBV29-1	TGCAGCTCCGACCAACACAGGGGTAGCTTTTTGGACACTGAAGCTTTCTTT	CSSDQHRGSFLDTEAFF
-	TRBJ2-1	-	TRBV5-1	TGCGCCAGCAGCTGGGGGCCGGAGCAGTTCTTC	CASSWGPEQFF
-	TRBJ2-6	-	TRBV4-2	TGTGCCAGCAGCCAAGACGCTGGGCGCGGGGCCAACGTCCTGACTTTC	CASSQDAGRGANVLTF
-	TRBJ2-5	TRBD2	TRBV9	TGTGCCAGCAGCGTAGATGCTAGCGGAAAAGAGACCCAGTACTTC	CASSVDASGKETQYF
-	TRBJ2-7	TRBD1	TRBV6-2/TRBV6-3	TGTGCCAGCAGTTACTCGACAGGGGGCTACGAGCAGTACTTC	CASSYSTGGYEQYF
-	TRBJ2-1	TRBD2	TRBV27	TGTGCCAGCAGTTTAATTGGACTAGCGGGAGGGCCGAGAGCCTACAATGAGCAGTTCTTC	CASSLIGLAGGPRAYNEQFF
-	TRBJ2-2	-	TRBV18	TGTGCCAGCTCGCCGGTCACAGGGAGCACCGGGGAGCTGTTTTTT	CASSPVTGSTGELFF
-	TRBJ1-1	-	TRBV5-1	TGCGCCAGCAGCTTGGTAGGACGGCCGAACACTGAAGCTTTCTTT	CASSLVGRPNTEAFF
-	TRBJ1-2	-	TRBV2	TGTGCCAGCAGTTCATGGTTGGGTGGCTTCTCTAACTATGGCTACACCTTC	CASSSWLGGFSNYGYTF
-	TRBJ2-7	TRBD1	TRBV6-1	TGTGCCAGCAGTGACCCTTCCGGGACAGGGGGCGCCAAGCAGTACTTC	CASSDPSGTGGAKQYF
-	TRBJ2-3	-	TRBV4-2	TGTGCCAGCAGCCAAGGGGGGGCCACTGGAGATACGCAGTATTTT	CASSQGGATGDTQYF
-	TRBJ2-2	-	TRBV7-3	TGTGCCAGACCAAGGGGGGAGCTGTTTTTT	CARPRGELFF
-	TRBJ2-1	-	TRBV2	TGTGCCAGCAGAGCGGACAGCTCCTACAATGAGCAGTTCTTC	CASRADSSYNEQFF
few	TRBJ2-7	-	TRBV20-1	TGCAGTGCTAGTTCAATGAGGGTCAGACACTACGAGCAGTACTTC	CSASSMRVRHYEQYF
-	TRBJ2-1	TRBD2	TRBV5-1	TGCGCCAGCAGCTTGGTGGCTAGCGGGAGCAATGAGCAGTTCTTC	CASSLVASGSNEQFF